This entry lists 18 T cell receptor beta chains sequenced from one sample in a study of Graves' ophthalmopathy and Graves' hyperthyroidism. The authors amplified TCR beta CDR3 regions, and they did so from RNA transcripts for repertoire sequencing. First-round RT-PCR employed HTBI primers, with a second-round multiplex PCR after it. TCRdb redid the calling of the multiplex PCR reads with MiXCR, one entry per CDR3 protein. The table has about 480,000 distinct CDR3 sequences, around 15% seen once. Input material: blood. These receptors were taken from a woman aged 25 to 45 with Graves' ophthalmopathy.

This clonotype was counted many times. This chain uses TRBV11-2 with TRBJ1-2; D not resolved. V was trimmed by 1 base and J by 0 bases, leaving 9 bases between them. The germline V gene encodes CDR1 SGHAT and CDR2 FQNNGV. There are 15 residues in the CDR3. CDR3 protein: CASSLVRNPNYGYTF. CDR3 nucleotides: TGTGCCAGCAGCTTAGTTCGGAACCCTAACTATGGCTACACCTTC.

In its sample, this clonotype was seen a few times. This chain uses TRBV6-2 or TRBV6-3 with TRBJ2-7; 14 positions agree with TRBD2. This CDR3 region has 18 residues. V lost 5 bases and J lost 3; bases outside the gene matches: 12. Germline loops: CDR1 MNHEY, CDR2 SVGEGT. The CDR3 is CASSRSPGLAGVNYEQYF. The DNA for the CDR3 is TGTGCCAGCAGTCGGAGTCCGGGACTAGCGGGGGTCAACTACGAGCAGTACTTC.

This clonotype was seen only a few times. The chain is built from TRBV6-5 and TRBJ1-5; D uncertain. The CDR3 has 14 amino acids. CDR1 and CDR2 from the germline V gene are MNHEY and SVGAGI. Trimming cost V 0 bases and J 4 bases, with 7 bases left between them. The DNA for the CDR3 is TGTGCCAGCAGTTACTCGTGGTTAAATCAGCCCCAGCATTTT. Translating it yields CASSYSWLNQPQHF.

As regards this clonotype: This is likely a read error, given that the CDR3 carries no conserved phenylalanine or tryptophan at its end. The chain is built from TRBV12-3 or TRBV12-4 and TRBJ1-3; no reliable D call. The CDR3 is made up of 12 amino acids. The V end lost 6 bases, the J end lost 3 bases, and 6 bases lay between the germline ends. The CDR3 DNA sequence: TGTGCCAGCAGCCCATATGGAAACACCATATATTCT. Its translation is CASSPYGNTIYS.

In this sample, this clonotype turned up many times. The genes are TRBV19 and TRBJ2-4; 9 bases match TRBD1. Germline CDR1 LNHDA, CDR2 SQIVND (reference sequence). CDR3 length: 14 residues. V lost 5 bases to trimming and J lost 4 bases; unmatched junction nucleotides: 3. The CDR3 is CASSPDRGKNIQYF. The CDR3 DNA is TGTGCCAGTAGTCCAGACAGGGGGAAAAACATTCAGTACTTC.

In this sample, this clonotype turned up many times. This chain joins TRBV20-1 and TRBJ2-7; D call uncertain. This CDR3 has 13 residues. The germline V gene has CDR1 DFQATT and CDR2 SNEGSKA (reference sequence). Trimming removed 8 bases at V and 3 bases at J, with 17 bases between. CDR3 sequence reads: CSTHSARHYEQYF. CDR3 sequence (DNA): TGCAGTACCCATTCTGCCCGTCACTACGAGCAGTACTTC.

This clonotype occurred many times. The CDR3 loop reads CASSEMGSYGYTF. The CDR3, as DNA: TGTGCCAGCAGTGAAATGGGAAGCTATGGCTACACCTTC. The chain employs TRBV6-1 and TRBJ1-2, with D unresolved. V lost 2 bases and J 4 bases, leaving 8 bases between the germline ends. This CDR3 is built from 13 residues. CDR1 is MNHNS, CDR2 SASEGT, per germline.

This rearrangement joins TRBV12-3 or TRBV12-4 to TRBJ1-2; TRBD1 matches at 7 bases. This CDR3 spans 12 amino acids. The junction had 7 bases not matched to a gene; V was cut back by 8 bases and J by 7 bases. The CDR3 nucleotides read TGTGCCAGCCAAACAGGGGTTAGTGGCTACACCTTC. Its translation: CASQTGVSGYTF.

This clonotype was recorded many times. The gene calls are TRBV10-3 and TRBJ2-4, with a tentative D call TRBD1 (6 bases). The CDR3 consists of 12 residues. The germline V gene encodes CDR1 ENHRY and CDR2 SYGVKD. Trimming removed 10 bases at V and 2 bases at J, with 9 bases between. For the CDR3, the DNA is TGTGCCACAGGGGCTCCCAAAAACATTCAGTACTTC. Its protein product is CATGAPKNIQYF.

This clonotype was seen many times. The chain is built from TRBV6-5 and TRBJ2-7; 7 nucleotides align to TRBD2. CDR1 is MNHEY and CDR2 is SVGAGI in the germline V gene. The trim removed 2 bases at V and 6 bases at J, leaving 4 bases unmatched. The CDR3 has 13 amino acids. For the CDR3, the DNA is TGTGCCAGCAGTTACCCCGGGGGGTTCGAGCAGTACTTC. This gives the protein CASSYPGGFEQYF.

There are a few counts of this clonotype. This chain uses TRBV25-1 with TRBJ2-5; D is perhaps TRBD2 (5 bases). CDR3 size: 14 residues. Germline CDR1 reads MGHDK; CDR2 reads SYGVNS. V lost 3 bases and J lost 2, with 10 bases in between. CDR3 nucleotides: TGTGCCAGCAGTGAGAGGGCCCCACAAGAGACCCAGTACTTC. Encoded protein: CASSERAPQETQYF.

This clonotype has a count of ten or more. This chain uses TRBV2 with TRBJ2-5, with 9 positions matching TRBD1. Germline lookup yields CDR1 SNHLY and CDR2 FYNNEI. After removal of 6 bases from V and 6 bases from J, the junction contained 14 bases not matched to a gene. The CDR3 extends over 16 amino acids. As DNA, the CDR3 is TGTGCCAGCAGCCCAGGGACAGGGAAGGGTGTAAAGACCCAGTACTTC. Translation gives CASSPGTGKGVKTQYF.

This clonotype occurred a few times. This chain connects TRBV2 to TRBJ2-7; D unresolved. The CDR3 totals 14 residues. Germline V gene data show CDR1 as SNHLY and CDR2 as FYNNEI. The V and J ends lost 8 bases and 0 bases respectively, with 14 bases between them. CDR3 sequence: CASGARKSSYEQYF. As DNA, the CDR3 is TGTGCCAGCGGAGCGAGGAAGAGCTCCTACGAGCAGTACTTC.

The rearrangement links TRBV28 to TRBJ1-2, with 7 bases identical to TRBD1. The CDR3 is made up of 15 amino acids. Germline CDR1 MDHEN, CDR2 SYDVKM. The trim removed 4 bases at V and 4 bases at J, leaving 9 bases unmatched. The CDR3, as DNA: TGTGCCAGCAGTTCCCAGGGGGGATCTTCCTATGGCTACACCTTC. Protein sequence: CASSSQGGSSYGYTF.

This clonotype was counted ten times or more. The chain uses TRBV6-1 and TRBJ2-5; 7 bases match TRBD1. Germline CDR1 and CDR2: MNHNS and SASEGT. Unmatched junction bases numbered 4, after V lost 2 bases and J lost 1 base. This CDR3 region has 15 residues. Here the CDR3 reads CASSESAGGQETQYF. DNA for the CDR3: TGTGCCAGCAGTGAATCGGCAGGGGGCCAAGAGACCCAGTACTTC.

This clonotype was seen many times. The chain carries TRBV28 and TRBJ2-7; 12 nucleotides agree with TRBD2. V dropped 6 bases and J dropped 5; count of bases not matched to a gene: 11. From germline, CDR1 is MDHEN and CDR2 SYDVKM. The CDR3 runs 16 residues. CDR3 in amino acids: CASRSSGGAYVDEQYF. CDR3 DNA sequence: TGTGCCAGCAGGTCTAGCGGGGGGGCCTACGTCGACGAGCAGTACTTC.

V gene TRBV6-4 combines with J gene TRBJ2-2; TRBD2 matches 7 bases. The CDR3 is made up of 17 amino acids. Germline CDR1 and CDR2: MRHNA and SNTAGT. V lost 8 bases to trimming and J lost 1 base; unmatched junction nucleotides: 13. Written as DNA, the CDR3 is TGTGCCAGCCTTTCTGCTGGGGGGGGAAGGAACACCGGGGAGCTGTTTTTT. Its translation: CASLSAGGGRNTGELFF.

This clonotype was recorded many times. The chain combines TRBV10-3 with TRBJ2-7; TRBD1 matches 8 bases. J gave up 0 bases and V 6 bases, and 4 bases lay outside the gene matches. From germline, CDR1 is ENHRY and CDR2 SYGVKD. The CDR3 extends over 14 amino acids. As DNA, the CDR3 is TGTGCCATCAGCAACGACAGGGGCTCCTACGAGCAGTACTTC. It yields the protein CAISNDRGSYEQYF.